This TCR beta chain was found in a study of Ad26.COV2.S vaccination and SARS-CoV-2 variants (dated by TCRdb to about 2021). As for the study more broadly: Donors in the vaccine arm were drawn from COV1001, a multicentre, randomized, double-blind, placebo-controlled phase I-IIa trial testing Ad26.COV2.S in healthy adults. Participants in the trial were split at random into five groups of five each, receiving low-dose or high-dose Ad26.COV2.S once or twice, or else placebo on both occasions. Ad26.COV2.S was administered intramuscularly at a dose of 5x10^10 or 1x10^11 viral particles, either as one shot or as two shots given 56 days apart. The specificity and breadth of SARS-CoV-2-reactive T cell receptors after Ad26.COV2.S vaccination were assessed by TCRbeta repertoire sequencing. Investigators did not know the trial group allocation while performing experiments and assessing outcomes. A total of 32 samples were included in the TCR-sequenced set, comprising around 19 Ad26.COV2.S vaccine recipients, 5 placebo recipients and 8 SARS-CoV-2 convalescent individuals.

In the paper's terms, the treatment or condition label means: over 15 received Ad26.COV2.S at low or high dose, single or two shots; about five received placebo; per-sample allocation not given. For vaccine and placebo recipients, repertoires were sequenced using samples collected on day 63 after the first injection. In Cohort 1b, around 23 adults aged 18-55 years were enrolled at a single site in Boston, USA, between 29 July and 7 August 2020. Ad26.COV2.S was a replication-incompetent adenovirus type 26 vector that expressed a prefusion-stabilized SARS-CoV-2 spike protein derived from the original Wuhan strain. The investigation overall reported the following: Non-spike TCR breadth was comparable between vaccine and placebo recipients, consistent with the vaccine containing only spike. According to the authors, total T cell responses may have been underestimated by the TCR breadth and depth analyses. Spike-specific TCR breadth was higher in Ad26.COV2.S recipients than in placebo recipients (P = 0.0014). After vaccination, substantial breadth of spike-specific CD8+ and CD4+ T cell responses was reported. The study was not powered to compare responses between vaccine doses or regimens.

As to this clone: The antigen it binds to is not known. No much larger clone is present one base from it, and per-base qualities are unavailable.

The immunoSEQ Assay was used to sequence TCRbeta CDR3 regions. After extraction, genomic DNA underwent amplification by bias-controlled multiplex PCR, followed by high-throughput sequencing. From the authors' description of their analysis: To quantify the absolute abundance of every unique TCRbeta CDR3 region, sequences were collapsed and filtered. T cell fraction was estimated by normalizing TCRbeta template counts to usable DNA, with usable DNA measured through amplification of reference genes found in all nucleated cells. Repertoire TCRs were annotated as SARS-CoV-2-specific when V gene, CDR3 amino acid sequence and J gene were exactly matched to a known reactive TCR set. The reference SARS-CoV-2 TCR set came from MIRA and was filtered for enrichment in COVID-19-positive ImmuneCODE repertoires, removing public or cross-reactive TCRs. Drawing on the MIRA antigens, annotated TCRs were analysed further at the level of specific ORF or position within ORF. Breadth was defined as the number of annotated unique rearrangements divided by the total number of unique productive rearrangements, and depth was defined as the summed frequency of the annotated unique rearrangements. Two-sided Wilcoxon rank-sum tests were applied when comparing TCR breadth between groups. TCRdb's version of the immuneACCESS table is confined to in-frame rearrangements and falls short of the full clone set. An unresolved V gene accounts for under half of the shortfall where checked; the remainder is of unknown origin. The DNA gave D and trimming, while V, J and clone size come from that table. The sample data list some 350,000 clones, and almost 90% of these were observed just once. 5% to 6.5% of the sample is taken by the ten largest.

After removal of 4 bases from V and 10 bases from J, the junction retains 11 bases not matched to a gene. According to the germline V gene, CDR1 reads SGHRS and CDR2 reads YFSETQ. The CDR3 holds 15 amino acids from the cysteine to the phenylalanine. The entry retains the CDR3 DNA only, 45 bases that are in frame from base 1. The V gene is TRBV5-1 and the J gene is TRBJ2-1; 10 bases in the junction line up with TRBD2. This specimen was peripheral blood, taken in a trial of Ad26.COV2.S vaccine versus placebo. This receptor was identified in a person aged 18-60 years who received the Ad26.COV2.S COVID-19 vaccine or a placebo. The CDR3 reads as follows: CASSPGTSAIREQFF. The DNA sequence follows: TGCGCCAGCAGCCCCGGGACTAGCGCGATTAGGGAGCAGTTCTTC.